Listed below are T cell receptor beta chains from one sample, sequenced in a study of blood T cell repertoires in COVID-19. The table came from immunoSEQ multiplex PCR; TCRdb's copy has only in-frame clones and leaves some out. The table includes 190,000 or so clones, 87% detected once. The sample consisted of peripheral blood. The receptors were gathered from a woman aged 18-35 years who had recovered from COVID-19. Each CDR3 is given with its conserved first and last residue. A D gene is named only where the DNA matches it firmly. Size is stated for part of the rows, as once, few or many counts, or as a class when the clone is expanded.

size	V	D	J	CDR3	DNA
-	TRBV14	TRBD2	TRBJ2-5	CASSQGLAGVEETQYF	TGTGCCAGCAGCCAAGGACTAGCGGGGGTCGAAGAGACCCAGTACTTC
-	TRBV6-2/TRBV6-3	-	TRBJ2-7	CASSTLPDSHYEQYF	TGTGCCAGCAGCACTCTCCCGGACAGTCACTACGAGCAGTACTTC
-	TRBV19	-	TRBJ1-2	CASSINPGGGYGYTF	TGTGCCAGTAGTATAAACCCCGGCGGTGGCTATGGCTACACCTTC
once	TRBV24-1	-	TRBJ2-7	CATSEPFLAGSSYEQYF	TGTGCCACCAGTGAACCGTTCCTTGCGGGGAGCTCCTACGAGCAGTACTTC
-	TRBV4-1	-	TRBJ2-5	CASSLLRGQETQYF	TGCGCCAGCAGCCTCCTCAGGGGTCAAGAGACCCAGTACTTC
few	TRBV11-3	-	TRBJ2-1	CASSPGGNEQFF	TGTGCCAGCAGCCCCGGAGGTAATGAGCAGTTCTTC
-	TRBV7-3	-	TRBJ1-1	CASSFSLNTEAFF	TGTGCCAGCAGCTTTTCACTAAACACTGAAGCTTTCTTT
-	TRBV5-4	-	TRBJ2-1	CASSSGGREQFF	TGTGCCAGCAGCTCGGGGGGCCGTGAGCAGTTCTTC
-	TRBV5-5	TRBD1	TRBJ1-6	CASSFGTGNSPLHF	TGTGCCAGCAGCTTTGGGACAGGCAATTCACCCCTCCACTTT
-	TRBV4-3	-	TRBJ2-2	CASSQEVPAAATGELFF	TGCGCCAGCAGCCAAGAGGTGCCGGCGGCAGCCACCGGGGAGCTGTTTTTT
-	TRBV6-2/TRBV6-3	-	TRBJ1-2	CASSYPGYGYTF	TGTGCCAGCAGTTACCCAGGGTATGGCTACACCTTC
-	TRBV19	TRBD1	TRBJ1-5	CASSSGTGGEYSNQPQHF	TGTGCCAGTAGTAGCGGGACAGGGGGAGAATATAGCAATCAGCCCCAGCATTTT
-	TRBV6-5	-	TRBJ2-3	CAARRGPSTDTQYF	TGTGCCGCCCGGAGGGGCCCTAGCACAGATACGCAGTATTTT
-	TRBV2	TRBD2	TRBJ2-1	CASSDLWASGYNEQFF	TGTGCCAGCAGTGATTTGTGGGCTAGCGGATACAATGAGCAGTTCTTC
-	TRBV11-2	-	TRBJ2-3	CASSSGWDTQYF	TGTGCCAGCAGCTCGGGTTGGGATACGCAGTATTTT
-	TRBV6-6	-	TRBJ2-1	CASSYLSYNEQFF	TGTGCCAGCAGTTACTTATCCTACAATGAGCAGTTCTTC
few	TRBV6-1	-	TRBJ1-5	CASSEVLFTRVNQPQHF	TGTGCCAGCAGTGAAGTCCTCTTCACGCGGGTCAATCAGCCCCAGCATTTT
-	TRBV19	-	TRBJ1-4	CASSVLQSATNEKLFF	TGTGCCAGTAGTGTTCTCCAAAGCGCAACTAATGAAAAACTGTTTTTT
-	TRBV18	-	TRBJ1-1	CASSPGQVGTEAFF	TGTGCCAGCTCACCAGGCCAGGTGGGCACTGAAGCTTTCTTT
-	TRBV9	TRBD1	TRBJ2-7	CASSVSGTGGNEQYF	TGTGCCAGCAGCGTAAGTGGGACAGGGGGCAACGAGCAGTACTTC
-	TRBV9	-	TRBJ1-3	CASSPGGSYSGNTIYF	TGTGCCAGCAGCCCAGGTGGGTCTTACTCTGGAAACACCATATATTTT
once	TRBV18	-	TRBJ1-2	CASSPDRYPFYGYTF	TGTGCCAGCTCACCCGACAGGTACCCTTTCTATGGCTACACCTTC
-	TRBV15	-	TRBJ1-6	CATSRDRSSYNSPLHF	TGTGCCACCAGCAGAGACCGGAGCTCCTATAATTCACCCCTCCACTTT
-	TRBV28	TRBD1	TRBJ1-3	CATTESRGLGNTIYF	TGTGCCACCACAGAGTCCAGGGGGCTCGGAAACACCATATATTTT
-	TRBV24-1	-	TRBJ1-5	CATGRAHHSNQPQHF	TGTGCCACCGGGCGAGCACACCATAGCAATCAGCCCCAGCATTTT
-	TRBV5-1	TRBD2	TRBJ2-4	CASSLGLAGIAKNIQYF	TGCGCCAGCAGCTTGGGACTAGCGGGGATAGCCAAAAACATTCAGTACTTC
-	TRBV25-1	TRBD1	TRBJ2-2	CATRRDRGPGTGELFF	TGTGCCACACGCCGGGACAGGGGGCCGGGTACTGGGGAGCTGTTTTTT
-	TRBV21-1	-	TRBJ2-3	CASSKVGQGHADTQYF	TGTGCCAGCAGCAAAGTAGGACAGGGTCATGCAGATACGCAGTATTTT
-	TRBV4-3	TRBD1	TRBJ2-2	CASSQDRGTGGIGELFF	TGCGCCAGCAGCCAAGATAGGGGGACAGGGGGCATCGGGGAGCTGTTTTTT
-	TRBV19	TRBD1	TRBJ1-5	CASTRTGGLPQPQHF	TGTGCCAGTACCCGGACAGGGGGCTTACCGCAGCCCCAGCATTTT
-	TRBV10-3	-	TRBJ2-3	CAIRRTESTDTQYF	TGTGCCATCAGGAGAACAGAGAGCACAGATACGCAGTATTTT
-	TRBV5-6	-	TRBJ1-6	CASSEIGANSPLHF	TGTGCCAGCAGCGAGATTGGGGCGAATTCACCCCTCCACTTT
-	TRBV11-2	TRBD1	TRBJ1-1	CASSPPGGGAFF	TGTGCCAGCAGTCCCCCAGGGGGTGGAGCTTTCTTT
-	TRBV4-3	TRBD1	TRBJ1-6	CASSQRGPGQGNSPLHF	TGCGCCAGCAGCCAAAGGGGACCGGGACAGGGTAATTCACCCCTCCACTTT
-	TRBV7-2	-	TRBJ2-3	CASSSIDLGSDTDTQYF	TGTGCCAGCAGCTCGATTGACTTGGGTAGCGACACAGATACGCAGTATTTT
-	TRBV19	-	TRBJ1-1	CASRRSGEEAFF	TGTGCCAGTAGAAGGTCGGGGGAGGAAGCTTTCTTT
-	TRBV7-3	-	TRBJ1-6	CASSSQGGIDYSSYNSPLHF	TGTGCCAGCAGCTCCCAGGGAGGAATAGACTATAGCTCCTATAATTCACCCCTCCACTTT
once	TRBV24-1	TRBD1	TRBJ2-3	CATAQGAGADTQYF	TGTGCCACCGCGCAGGGGGCCGGGGCAGATACGCAGTATTTT
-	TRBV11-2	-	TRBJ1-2	CASSLDVRSYGYTF	TGTGCCAGCAGCTTAGATGTCCGCAGCTATGGCTACACCTTC
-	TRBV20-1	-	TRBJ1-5	CSASSGGNQPQHF	TGCAGTGCTAGTAGTGGAGGCAATCAGCCCCAGCATTTT
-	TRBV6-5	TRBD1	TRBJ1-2	CASRPGQGSGYGYTF	TGTGCCAGCAGGCCGGGACAGGGCTCGGGCTATGGCTACACCTTC
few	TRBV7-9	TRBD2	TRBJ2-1	CASSFKLAGGNEQFF	TGTGCCAGCAGCTTCAAGCTAGCGGGAGGAAATGAGCAGTTCTTC
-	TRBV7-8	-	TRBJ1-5	CASSGITYRDTNQPQHF	TGTGCCAGCAGCGGCATTACATACCGGGACACTAATCAGCCCCAGCATTTT
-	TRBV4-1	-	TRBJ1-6	CASSQAGSVSPLHF	TGCGCCAGCAGCCAGGCCGGGTCGGTATCACCCCTCCACTTT
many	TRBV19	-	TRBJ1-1	CASTMGQGWTEAFF	TGTGCCAGTACCATGGGTCAGGGTTGGACTGAAGCTTTCTTT
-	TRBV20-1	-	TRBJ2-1	CSARGSGEQFF	TGCAGTGCTAGAGGTAGTGGTGAGCAGTTCTTC
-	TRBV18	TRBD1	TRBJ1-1	CASSPRQGEGEAFF	TGTGCCAGCTCACCTAGACAGGGGGAGGGTGAAGCTTTCTTT
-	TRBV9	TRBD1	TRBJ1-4	CASSSPGGDGSNEKLFF	TGTGCCAGCAGCTCCCCAGGGGGCGATGGATCGAATGAAAAACTGTTTTTT
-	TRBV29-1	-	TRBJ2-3	CSVEPIAGQGITDTQYF	TGCAGCGTTGAGCCAATAGCGGGACAGGGTATCACAGATACGCAGTATTTT
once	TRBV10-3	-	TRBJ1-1	CAISVGRGEAFF	TGTGCCATCAGTGTCGGGCGGGGTGAAGCTTTCTTT
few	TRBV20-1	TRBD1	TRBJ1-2	CSASPQGESGYTF	TGCAGTGCTAGTCCCCAGGGGGAGAGTGGCTACACCTTC
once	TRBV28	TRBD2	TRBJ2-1	CASSLADSGGYNEQFF	TGTGCCAGCAGTTTAGCCGATAGCGGGGGGTACAATGAGCAGTTCTTC
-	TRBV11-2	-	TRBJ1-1	CASSLEGRATEAFF	TGTGCCAGCAGCTTAGAGGGCCGAGCAACTGAAGCTTTCTTT
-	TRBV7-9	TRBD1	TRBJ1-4	CASSPNQGAVEKLFF	TGTGCCAGCAGCCCGAACCAGGGGGCGGTGGAAAAACTGTTTTTT
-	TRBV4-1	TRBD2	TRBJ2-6	CASSPLAGPLPGANVLTF	TGCGCCAGCAGCCCGCTAGCGGGACCCCTCCCAGGGGCCAACGTCCTGACTTTC
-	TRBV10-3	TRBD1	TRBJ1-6	CAISETGDSPLHF	TGTGCCATCAGTGAAACAGGGGATTCACCCCTCCACTTT
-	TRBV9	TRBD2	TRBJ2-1	CASSAAQTSGDRQFF	TGTGCCAGCAGCGCCGCCCAGACTAGCGGGGATCGGCAGTTCTTC
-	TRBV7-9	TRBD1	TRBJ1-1	CASSPTGGRGTEAFF	TGTGCCAGCAGCCCGACAGGGGGACGGGGGACTGAAGCTTTCTTT
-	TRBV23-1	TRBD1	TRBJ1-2	CASSHGGQAGYTF	TGCGCCAGCAGTCACGGGGGACAGGCTGGCTACACCTTC
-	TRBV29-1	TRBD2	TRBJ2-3	CSVGRTSGSTDTQYF	TGCAGCGTTGGCAGGACTAGCGGGAGCACAGATACGCAGTATTTT